The sample holds one count of the clone carrying this TCR beta chain. Its antigen is unidentified. The CDR3 is 16 amino acids. V was shortened by 7 bases and J by 0 bases, with 13 bases between the two germline ends. Looked up from germline, CDR1 is MNHNS and CDR2 is SASEGT. A J-beta primer mix and a sample-barcoded 5' primer were used in a second PCR of about 7 to 12 cycles. Via MiXCR, TCRdb re-called the 5' RACE reads, giving one row per CDR3 protein. Seen here are 1.5 million to 2 million distinct CDR3 sequences, about two fifths observed once, and the top ten hold more than 20%. The entry originates in a study of blood T cells in healthy people across ages. Whole-study findings and limits: Possibly confounding the expanded clonotype changes was the fact that donor CMV status was unknown. Because sorting was not performed, PBMCs prevented conclusive naive versus antigen-experienced comparison.

Isolated per sample were at least 6 million PBMCs. J is TRBJ1-6 and V is TRBV6-1, with D unresolved. The receptor was derived from a human donor in good health. The sample comprised blood. Written as DNA, the CDR3 is TGTGCCAGCACGGTCAGTTCGAGCTCCTATAATTCACCCCTCCACTTT. Protein product: CASTVSSSSYNSPLHF.